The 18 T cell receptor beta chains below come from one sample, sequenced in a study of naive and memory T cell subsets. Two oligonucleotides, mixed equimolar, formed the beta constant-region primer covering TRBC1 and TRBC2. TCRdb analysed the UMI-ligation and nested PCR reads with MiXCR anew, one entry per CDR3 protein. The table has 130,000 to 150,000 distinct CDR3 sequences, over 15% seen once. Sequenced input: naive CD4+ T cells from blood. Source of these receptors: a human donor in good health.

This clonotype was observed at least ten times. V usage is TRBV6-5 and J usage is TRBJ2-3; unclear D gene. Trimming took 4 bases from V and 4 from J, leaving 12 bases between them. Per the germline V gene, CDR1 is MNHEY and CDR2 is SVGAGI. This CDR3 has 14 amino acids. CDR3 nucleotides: TGTGCCAGCAGTTGGTCCCGACTGGCAGATACGCAGTATTTT. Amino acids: CASSWSRLADTQYF.

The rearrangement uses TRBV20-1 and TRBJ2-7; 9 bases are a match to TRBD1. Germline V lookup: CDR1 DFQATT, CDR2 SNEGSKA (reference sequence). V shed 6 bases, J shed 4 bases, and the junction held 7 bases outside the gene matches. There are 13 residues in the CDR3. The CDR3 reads CSAQGQGRYEQYF. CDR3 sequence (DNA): TGCAGTGCCCAGGGACAGGGCCGTTACGAGCAGTACTTC.

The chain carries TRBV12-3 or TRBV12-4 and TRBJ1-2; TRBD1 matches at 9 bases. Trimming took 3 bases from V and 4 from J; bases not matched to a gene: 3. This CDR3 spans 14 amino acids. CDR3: CASSFLGQGYGYTF. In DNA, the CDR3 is TGTGCCAGCAGTTTCTTGGGACAGGGCTATGGCTACACCTTC.

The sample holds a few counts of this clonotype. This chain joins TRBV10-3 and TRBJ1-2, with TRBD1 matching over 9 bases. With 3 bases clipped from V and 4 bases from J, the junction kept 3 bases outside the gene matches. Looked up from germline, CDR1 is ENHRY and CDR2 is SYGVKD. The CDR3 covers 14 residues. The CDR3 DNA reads TGTGCCATCAGTGACGACAGGGGGTTCTATGGCTACACCTTC. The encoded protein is CAISDDRGFYGYTF.

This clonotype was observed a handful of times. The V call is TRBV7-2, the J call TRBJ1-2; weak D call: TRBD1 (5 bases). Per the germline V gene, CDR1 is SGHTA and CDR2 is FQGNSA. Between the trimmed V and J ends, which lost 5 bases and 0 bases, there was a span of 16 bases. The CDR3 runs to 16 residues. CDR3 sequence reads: CASSPRVAGSNYGYTF. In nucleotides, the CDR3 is TGTGCCAGCAGCCCCAGGGTTGCAGGTTCTAACTATGGCTACACCTTC.

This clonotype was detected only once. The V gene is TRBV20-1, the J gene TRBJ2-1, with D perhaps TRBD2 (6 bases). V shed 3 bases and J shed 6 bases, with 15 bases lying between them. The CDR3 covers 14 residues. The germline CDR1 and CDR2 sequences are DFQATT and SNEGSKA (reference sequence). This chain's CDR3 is CSASTSPTPNEQFF. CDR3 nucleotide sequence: TGCAGTGCTAGTACTAGCCCTACCCCCAATGAGCAGTTCTTC.

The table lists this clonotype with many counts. CDR3 sequence reads: CSARRTGTNTGELFF. The DNA for the CDR3 is TGCAGTGCTAGACGAACGGGGACGAACACCGGGGAGCTGTTTTTT. The chain has TRBV20-1 and TRBJ2-2, with a possible D match to TRBD2 (5 bases). The V end lost 2 bases, the J end lost 0 bases, and 10 bases lay between the germline ends. The CDR3 spans 15 residues. CDR1 and CDR2 from the germline V gene are DFQATT and SNEGSKA (reference sequence).

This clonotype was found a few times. CDR3 residues: CASRQQTQPQHF. Written as DNA, the CDR3 is TGTGCCAGCAGGCAACAGACTCAGCCCCAGCATTTT. The chain recombines TRBV28 with TRBJ1-5; D call uncertain. CDR3 size: 12 residues. Germline V gene data show CDR1 as MDHEN and CDR2 as SYDVKM. V was trimmed by 6 bases and J by 6 bases, leaving 9 bases between them. The full variable domain, its missing parts supplied by reference TRBV28 and TRBJ1-5, is DVKVTQSSRYLVKRTGEKVFLECVQDMDHENMFWYRQDPGLGLRLIYFSYDVKMKEKGDIPEGYSVSREKKERFSLILESASTNQTSMYLCASRQQTQPQHFGDGTRLSIL.

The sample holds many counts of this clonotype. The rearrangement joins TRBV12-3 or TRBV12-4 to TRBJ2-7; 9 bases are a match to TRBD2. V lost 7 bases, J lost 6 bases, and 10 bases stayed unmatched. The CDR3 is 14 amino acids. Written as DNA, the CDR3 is TGTGCCAGCACCCTTAGCGGGAGCCCTGGCGAGCAGTACTTC. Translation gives CASTLSGSPGEQYF.

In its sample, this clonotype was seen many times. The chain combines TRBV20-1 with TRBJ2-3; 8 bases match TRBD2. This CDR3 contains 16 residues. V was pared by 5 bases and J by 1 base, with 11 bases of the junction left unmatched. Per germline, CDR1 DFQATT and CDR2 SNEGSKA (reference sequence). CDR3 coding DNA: TGCAGTGCTCCAAATTATCTAGCGGGCCGCACAGATACGCAGTATTTT. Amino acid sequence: CSAPNYLAGRTDTQYF.

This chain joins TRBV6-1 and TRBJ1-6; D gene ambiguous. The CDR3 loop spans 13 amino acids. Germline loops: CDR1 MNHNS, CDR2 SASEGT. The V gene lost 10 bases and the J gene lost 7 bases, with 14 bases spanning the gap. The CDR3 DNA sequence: TGTGCCATTCTTCCAATCAGGAATTCACCCCTCCACTTT. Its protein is CAILPIRNSPLHF.

CDR3 region: CSARDRGSGRIYNEQFF. Here the CDR3 DNA reads TGCAGTGCTAGAGATCGCGGTAGCGGGAGAATCTACAATGAGCAGTTCTTC. The chain recombines TRBV20-1 with TRBJ2-1; TRBD2 agrees at 9 bases. Germline assignment: CDR1 DFQATT and CDR2 SNEGSKA (reference sequence). V was pared by 0 bases and J by 3 bases, with 9 bases of the junction left unmatched. The CDR3 runs to 17 residues.

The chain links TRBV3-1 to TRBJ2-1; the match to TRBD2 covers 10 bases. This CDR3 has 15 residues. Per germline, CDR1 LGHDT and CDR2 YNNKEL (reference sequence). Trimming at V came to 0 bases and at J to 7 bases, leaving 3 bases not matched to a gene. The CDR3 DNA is TGTGCCAGCAGCCAAGACCCTAGCGGGAGTAATGAGCAGTTCTTC. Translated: CASSQDPSGSNEQFF.

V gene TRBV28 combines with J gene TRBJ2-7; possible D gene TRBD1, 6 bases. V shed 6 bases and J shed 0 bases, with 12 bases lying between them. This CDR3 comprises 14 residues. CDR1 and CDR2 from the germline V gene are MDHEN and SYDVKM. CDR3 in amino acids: CASRSGTLSYEQYF. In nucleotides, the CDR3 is TGTGCCAGCAGATCTGGGACACTCTCCTACGAGCAGTACTTC.

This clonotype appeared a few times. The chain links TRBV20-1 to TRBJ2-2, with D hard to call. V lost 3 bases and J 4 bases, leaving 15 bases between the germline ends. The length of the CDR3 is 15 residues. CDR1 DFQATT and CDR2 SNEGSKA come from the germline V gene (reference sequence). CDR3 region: CSASRTGIITGELFF. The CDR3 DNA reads TGCAGTGCTAGCCGAACTGGAATAATCACCGGGGAGCTGTTTTTT.

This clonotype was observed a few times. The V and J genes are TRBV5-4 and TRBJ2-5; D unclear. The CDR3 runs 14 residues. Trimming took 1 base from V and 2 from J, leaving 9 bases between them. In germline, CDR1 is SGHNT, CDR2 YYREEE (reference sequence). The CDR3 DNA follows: TGTGCCAGCAGCTTGAGGGATATTCAAGAGACCCAGTACTTC. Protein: CASSLRDIQETQYF.

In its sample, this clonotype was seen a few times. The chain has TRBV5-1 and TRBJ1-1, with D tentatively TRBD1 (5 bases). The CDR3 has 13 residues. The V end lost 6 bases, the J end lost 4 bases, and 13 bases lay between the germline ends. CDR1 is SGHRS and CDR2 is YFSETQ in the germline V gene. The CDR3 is CASKGSEGTEAFF. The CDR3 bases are TGCGCCAGCAAGGGGAGTGAGGGCACTGAAGCTTTCTTT. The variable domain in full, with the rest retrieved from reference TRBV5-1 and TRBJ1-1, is KAGVTQTPRYLIKTRGQQVTLSCSPISGHRSVSWYQQTPGQGLQFLFEYFSETQRNKGNFPGRFSGRQFSNSRSEMNVSTLELGDSALYLCASKGSEGTEAFFGQGTRLTVV.

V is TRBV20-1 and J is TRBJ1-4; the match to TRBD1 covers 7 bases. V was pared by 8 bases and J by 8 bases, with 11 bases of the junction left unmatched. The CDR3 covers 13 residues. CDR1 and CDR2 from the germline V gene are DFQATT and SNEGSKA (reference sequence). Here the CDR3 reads CSSGGQVGEKLFF. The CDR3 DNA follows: TGCAGTTCAGGAGGACAGGTGGGAGAAAAACTGTTTTTT.